The 26 T cell receptor beta chains given below trace back to one sample, sequenced in a study of blood T cell repertoires in COVID-19. Assay: immunoSEQ multiplex PCR; the TCRdb copy retains only in-frame clones and omits some. The sample contains 250,000 to 300,000 clones, around 88% of which appear only once. The specimen sequenced was peripheral blood. Receptors were obtained from an elderly man with acute or convalescent COVID-19.

The chain is built from TRBV6-6 and TRBJ2-5; D gene ambiguous. The germline V and J ends were trimmed by 5 bases and 2 bases, with 6 bases remaining between them. There are 12 residues in the CDR3. Germline V gene sequence: CDR1 MNHNY, CDR2 SVGAGI (reference sequence). CDR3: CASSVSQETQYF. The DNA for the CDR3 is TGTGCCAGCAGTGTTTCGCAAGAGACCCAGTACTTC.

The count of this clone is one. The chain recombines TRBV2 with TRBJ2-3; a possible D gene is TRBD2 (5 bases). The germline V gene encodes CDR1 SNHLY and CDR2 FYNNEI. V was pared by 5 bases and J by 3 bases, with 9 bases between. The CDR3 covers 13 residues. The CDR3 DNA sequence: TGTGCCAGCAGTTCTAGCTTAACAGATACGCAGTATTTT. Its translation is CASSSSLTDTQYF.

The V gene is TRBV3-1 (or the pseudogene TRBV3-2), the J gene TRBJ1-2; no clear D. Germline values: CDR1 LGHDT, CDR2 YNNKEL (reference sequence). This CDR3 comprises 15 residues. V gave up 4 bases and J gave up 4 bases, with 16 bases separating them. The chain's CDR3 is CASSPPGSNFYGYTF. The CDR3 DNA sequence: TGTGCCAGCAGCCCTCCAGGCAGTAACTTCTATGGCTACACCTTC.

The chain joins TRBV4-2 to TRBJ2-5, with 8 bases matching TRBD1. The germline V gene has CDR1 LGHNA and CDR2 YNFKEQ. The CDR3 is 14 residues long. V was pared by 5 bases and J by 2 bases, with 4 bases of the junction left unmatched. The chain's CDR3 is CASSAGQGQETQYF. Written as DNA, the CDR3 is TGTGCCAGCAGCGCAGGACAGGGTCAAGAGACCCAGTACTTC.

The chain carries TRBV3-1 (or the pseudogene TRBV3-2) and TRBJ2-1, with unresolved D. Germline V gene sequence: CDR1 LGHDT, CDR2 YNNKEL (reference sequence). The CDR3 runs 16 residues. Trimming took 0 bases from V and 6 from J, leaving 15 bases between them. The CDR3 loop reads CASSQESLAEPNEQFF. For the CDR3, the DNA is TGTGCCAGCAGCCAAGAGTCCCTGGCGGAACCCAATGAGCAGTTCTTC.

The chain employs TRBV5-1 and TRBJ2-7; 8 bases agree with TRBD1. Per germline, CDR1 SGHRS and CDR2 YFSETQ. V trimming: 4 bases; J trimming: 0 bases; junction bases outside the gene matches: 6. There are 15 residues in the CDR3. The CDR3 DNA is TGCGCCAGCAGCACGGGACAGGCCCTCTCCTACGAGCAGTACTTC. As protein: CASSTGQALSYEQYF.

The rearrangement uses TRBV24-1 and TRBJ1-2; D not certain. CDR1 is KGHDR and CDR2 is SFDVKD in the germline V gene. The CDR3 runs 13 residues. V lost 4 bases and J lost 8, with 13 bases in between. CDR3 residues: CATSDARGWGYTF. In nucleotides, the CDR3 is TGTGCCACCAGTGACGCAAGAGGCTGGGGCTACACCTTC.

The V call is TRBV4-2, the J call TRBJ2-3; TRBD1 is a possible D gene (6 bases). The CDR3 consists of 17 residues. V lost 4 bases to trimming and J lost 3 bases, with 20 bases between them. Germline V CDR1 and CDR2: LGHNA, YNFKEQ. The CDR3 spells CASSRDPTGPRTDTQYF. The DNA for the CDR3 is TGTGCCAGCAGCCGAGACCCGACAGGCCCCAGGACAGATACGCAGTATTTT.

V and J are TRBV15 and TRBJ2-6; tentatively, D is TRBD1 (6 bases). Germline V gene data show CDR1 as LNHNV and CDR2 as YYDKDF (reference sequence). This CDR3 has 17 residues. The V end lost 1 base, the J end lost 4 bases, and 14 bases lay between the germline ends. The CDR3 spells CATSRVFGQLGANVLTF. In DNA form, the CDR3 reads TGTGCCACCAGCAGAGTCTTCGGACAGTTGGGGGCCAACGTCCTGACTTTC.

V gene TRBV27 combines with J gene TRBJ2-1; 7 bases line up with TRBD1. Germline V gives CDR1 MNHEY, CDR2 SMNVEV (reference sequence). V lost 8 bases to trimming and J lost 0 bases; unmatched junction nucleotides: 7. The CDR3 spans 15 residues. The CDR3 loop is CASPRDRDSYNEQFF. The CDR3 DNA is TGTGCCAGCCCCAGAGACAGGGACTCCTACAATGAGCAGTTCTTC.

This chain connects TRBV28 to TRBJ1-5, with D hard to call. The CDR3 totals 15 residues. CDR1 MDHEN and CDR2 SYDVKM come from the germline V gene. Deletions cut 2 bases from V and 3 bases from J, with 11 bases between. The CDR3 spells CASSLMGLNNQPQHF. The CDR3 DNA reads TGTGCCAGCAGTTTAATGGGCCTAAACAATCAGCCCCAGCATTTT. Together with reference TRBV28 and TRBJ1-5, the CDR3 gives the full variable domain: DVKVTQSSRYLVKRTGEKVFLECVQDMDHENMFWYRQDPGLGLRLIYFSYDVKMKEKGDIPEGYSVSREKKERFSLILESASTNQTSMYLCASSLMGLNNQPQHFGDGTRLSIL.

The rearrangement uses TRBV7-9 and TRBJ2-7, with D maybe TRBD1 (6 bases). This CDR3 has 14 residues. Trimming took off 5 bases at V and 7 bases at J, with 18 bases between the two ends. The germline V gene encodes CDR1 SEHNR and CDR2 FQNEAQ (reference sequence). The CDR3 loop is CASSPIGAGAEQYF. DNA for the CDR3: TGTGCCAGCAGCCCAATCGGCGCAGGGGCGGAGCAGTACTTC.

This chain joins TRBV2 and TRBJ2-7, with 11 bases fitting TRBD2. Looked up from germline, CDR1 is SNHLY and CDR2 is FYNNEI. The V segment lost 5 bases and the J segment 0 bases; nucleotides outside the gene matches: 9. The CDR3 is made up of 17 amino acids. The CDR3 protein is CASSYPISGRDSYEQYF. The CDR3 DNA sequence: TGTGCCAGCAGTTACCCCATTAGCGGGAGGGACTCCTACGAGCAGTACTTC.

The gene calls are TRBV6-5 and TRBJ1-6; 9 bases fit TRBD1. V lost 6 bases to trimming and J lost 6 bases; unmatched junction nucleotides: 6. Germline CDR1 and CDR2: MNHEY and SVGAGI. The CDR3 sequence is 15 residues long. The CDR3 bases are TGTGCCAGCAGACCGCCGGGACAGGGTAATTCACCCCTCCACTTT. Translated, it gives CASRPPGQGNSPLHF.

The chain is built from TRBV5-1 and TRBJ1-1; 8 bases line up with TRBD1. J was trimmed by 4 bases and V by 5 bases; bases with no gene match: 4. The CDR3 covers 13 residues. The V gene's germline CDR1 is SGHRS and CDR2 YFSETQ. In DNA form, the CDR3 reads TGCGCCAGCAGGAATACAGGGGGCACTGAAGCTTTCTTT. It codes for CASRNTGGTEAFF.

This clone appeared a single time. The chain carries TRBV4-2 and TRBJ2-1, with TRBD2 identical over 7 bases. Germline V gene sequence: CDR1 LGHNA, CDR2 YNFKEQ. With 5 bases clipped from V and 7 bases from J, the junction kept 11 bases outside the gene matches. The CDR3 runs 15 residues. The CDR3: CASSYEAGSRNEQFF. Here the CDR3 DNA reads TGTGCCAGCAGCTATGAAGCGGGGAGTAGGAATGAGCAGTTCTTC.

This CDR3 is CASSFDRVGNQPQHF. The CDR3 DNA reads TGCGCCAGCAGCTTTGACAGGGTAGGGAATCAGCCCCAGCATTTT. V is TRBV4-1 and J is TRBJ1-5, with 7 bases lining up with TRBD1. Trimming cost V 5 bases and J 4 bases; bases outside gene matches: 8. CDR1 is MGHRA and CDR2 is YSYEKL in the germline V gene. CDR3 length: 15 amino acids.

The genes are TRBV4-2 and TRBJ2-1; 9 nucleotides agree with TRBD2. This CDR3 is built from 14 residues. The germline V gene has CDR1 LGHNA and CDR2 YNFKEQ. V lost 4 bases and J lost 10; bases outside the gene matches: 8. The CDR3 reads CASSPGLASQEQFF. The CDR3 region has the DNA TGTGCCAGCAGCCCCGGACTAGCGTCACAAGAGCAGTTCTTC.

V usage is TRBV19 and J usage is TRBJ2-2; tentative D call: TRBD1 (5 bases). The V end was cut by 2 bases, the J end by 3 bases, with 10 bases between. The CDR3 length is 15 residues. Germline CDR1 is LNHDA and CDR2 is SQIVND (reference sequence). This CDR3 is CASSIPRQHTGELFF. The DNA of the CDR3 is TGTGCCAGTAGTATACCCCGACAGCACACCGGGGAGCTGTTTTTT.

This chain links TRBV5-6 with TRBJ1-3; D uncertain. The CDR3 consists of 18 residues. CDR1 and CDR2 from the germline V gene are SGHDT and YYEEEE. Trimming cost V 1 base and J 0 bases, with 17 bases left between them. DNA for the CDR3: TGTGCCAGCAGCTTGAGGGAGGCCCTCCAGAGCTCTGGAAACACCATATATTTT. Encoded protein: CASSLREALQSSGNTIYF.

The V gene is TRBV3-1 (or the pseudogene TRBV3-2), the J gene TRBJ2-1; tentative D call: TRBD2 (5 bases). The V end lost 0 bases, the J end lost 2 bases, and 8 bases lay between the germline ends. Germline CDR1 and CDR2: LGHDT and YNNKEL (reference sequence). CDR3 length: 15 amino acids. CDR3 DNA: TGTGCCAGCAGCCAAGATGAGGGAACCTACAATGAGCAGTTCTTC. Protein: CASSQDEGTYNEQFF.

As DNA, the CDR3 is TGTGCCTGGAAATTAACAGGGAGAAACACCATATATTTT. Amino acid sequence: CAWKLTGRNTIYF. The chain recombines TRBV30 with TRBJ1-3; possible D gene TRBD1, 6 bases. V lost 4 bases and J 5 bases, leaving 12 bases between the germline ends. Germline-derived CDR1 and CDR2 are GTSNPN and SVGIG (reference sequence). The CDR3 length is 13 residues.

The chain is built from TRBV28 and TRBJ2-7, with 9 bases identical to TRBD1. Per the germline V gene, CDR1 is MDHEN and CDR2 is SYDVKM. The CDR3 extends over 13 amino acids. The V and J ends lost 10 bases and 2 bases, in that order; junction bases with no gene match: 6. The CDR3 DNA sequence: TGTGCCATCTCGGGACAGGGTACCTACGAGCAGTACTTC. Translation gives CAISGQGTYEQYF.

The CDR3 is CASSDHSTGSYGYTF. The DNA for the CDR3 is TGTGCCAGCAGCGACCACTCGACAGGGAGCTATGGCTACACCTTC. This sequence joins TRBV5-6 and TRBJ1-2; TRBD1 agrees at 7 bases. The V segment lost 4 bases and the J segment 4 bases; nucleotides outside the gene matches: 10. This CDR3 is 15 amino acids long. CDR1 and CDR2 (germline): SGHDT, YYEEEE.

The CDR3 DNA follows: TGCGCCAGCAGTGTCACGGGGGAAACCTACAATGAGCAGTTCTTC. It yields the protein CASSVTGETYNEQFF. This sequence joins TRBV10-1 and TRBJ2-1; the D gene is possibly TRBD2 (6 bases). V was shortened by 4 bases and J by 2 bases, with 12 bases between the two germline ends. The germline gives CDR1 WNHNN, CDR2 SYGVQD (reference sequence). The CDR3 sequence is 15 residues long.

This chain links TRBV15 with TRBJ2-5; 10 positions agree with TRBD2. J lost 4 bases, V lost 8 bases, and 13 bases had no gene match. This CDR3 has 16 residues. Looked up from germline, CDR1 is LNHNV and CDR2 is YYDKDF (reference sequence). In DNA form, the CDR3 reads TGTGCCACCGTACGAGCGGGGGGGCGCTTTGGAGAGACCCAGTACTTC. Residues: CATVRAGGRFGETQYF.